This record concerns one TCR beta chain sequence. No antigen is known for it. These data belong to a study of T cell responses to AZD1222 COVID-19 vaccine. The CDR3 has 15 residues. V lost 6 bases, J lost 3 bases, and 9 bases stayed unmatched. Germline CDR1 MDHEN, CDR2 SYDVKM. Findings of the study overall: Baseline seropositives among AZD1222 recipients totaled only 5 to 7. Among vaccine-associated CD4 TCRs, coverage spanned spike, with dominance at 160-218 and 743-854. Donors were mostly white British, more females; clonal diversity possibly underestimated. There were repertoire samples only from the period after the peak T cell response.

Sequencing was performed with immunoSEQ multiplex PCR; in TCRdb, only in-frame clones are kept and a portion is missing. The table has some 110,000 clones, 80% to 90% seen once; the top ten hold approximately 4.2%. The chain employs TRBV28 and TRBJ1-1; TRBD1 matches at 8 bases. The clonotype was recovered from an adult in good health. This specimen consisted of peripheral blood, obtained on day 0 of AZD1222 vaccination. For the CDR3, the DNA is TGTGCCAGCAGGTCCAGGGGGCACCAGGACACTGAAGCTTTCTTT. Its translation: CASRSRGHQDTEAFF.